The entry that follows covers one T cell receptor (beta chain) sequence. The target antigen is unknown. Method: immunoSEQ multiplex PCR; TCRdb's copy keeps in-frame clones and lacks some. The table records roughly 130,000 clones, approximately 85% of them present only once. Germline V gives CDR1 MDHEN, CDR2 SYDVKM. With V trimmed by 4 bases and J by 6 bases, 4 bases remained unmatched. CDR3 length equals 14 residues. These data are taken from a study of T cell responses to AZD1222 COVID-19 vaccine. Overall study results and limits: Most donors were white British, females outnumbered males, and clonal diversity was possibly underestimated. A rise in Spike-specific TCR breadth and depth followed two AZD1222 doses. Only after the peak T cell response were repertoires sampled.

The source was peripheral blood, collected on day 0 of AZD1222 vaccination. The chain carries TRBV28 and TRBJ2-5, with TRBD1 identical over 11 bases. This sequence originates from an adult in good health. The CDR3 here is CASSSGQGVKTQYF. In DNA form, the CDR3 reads TGTGCCAGCAGTTCGGGACAGGGGGTAAAGACCCAGTACTTC.